This entry is about one T cell receptor beta chain. This sample is drawn from a study of control samples from healthy donors and cancer patients. Trimming shortened V by 4 bases and J by 2 bases, and 22 bases separated the two germline ends. There are 17 residues in the CDR3. Germline-derived CDR1 and CDR2 are SGHRS and YFSETQ. This table comes from immunoSEQ multiplex PCR, and its TCRdb copy is limited to in-frame clones, with some not included. The profile shows 95,000 to 150,000 clones, roughly 91% of them singletons. The TCR was taken from a man in his forties in good health. What was sequenced was blood. The chain uses TRBV5-1 and TRBJ2-7, with a tentative D call TRBD2 (6 bases). As DNA, the CDR3 is TGCGCCAGCAGCCGGGCGGAGGGTCGGGTAGCGGCCTACGAGCAGTACTTC. This codes for CASSRAEGRVAAYEQYF. Based on the CDR3 plus reference TRBV5-1 and TRBJ2-7, the full variable domain is KAGVTQTPRYLIKTRGQQVTLSCSPISGHRSVSWYQQTPGQGLQFLFEYFSETQRNKGNFPGRFSGRQFSNSRSEMNVSTLELGDSALYLCASSRAEGRVAAYEQYFGPGTRLTVT.